This T cell receptor beta chain was captured in a study of cytomegalovirus exposure and HLA in healthy donors (TCRdb year 2017). Broadly, across the study: According to an earlier analysis of several hundred of the donors, about 190 million T cells yielded roughly 110 million unique TCR beta sequences and around 300 Gb of sequence data. The number of typed donors differed by locus: roughly 629-640 for A, B, C, DRB1 and DQB1; some 500 for DQA1; about 600 for DPA1; and around 450 for DPB1. Every discovery cohort repertoire had been produced on one sequencing platform. In an earlier analysis of 500 to 650 of the donors, high-throughput TCR beta sequencing was used to judge whether each TCR beta V gene segment behaved as functional or pseudogenic. Rather than using new phenotypic data, the later analysis identified candidate immune exposures from TCR beta sequences and from how often those sequences occurred across donors. Of the roughly 400 genotyped donors, 81% fell in the genetic ancestry cluster associated with self-reported Caucasian donors. A separate validation cohort of 100 to 150 different subjects was used in addition to the roughly 620-subject first cohort. The aim of the study was to test whether cataloging public T cell receptors could identify signatures of past pathogen exposure. Several DR-DQ haplotypes were handled as single units for association and clustering because linkage in the cohort was strong. To predict cytomegalovirus infection status, the study brought together high-throughput TCR immunosequencing, statistical association of individual TCRs with disease status, and machine learning. HLA typing included class I and class II loci at four-digit resolution. Using immunosequencing, the study profiled T cell repertoires from 666 subjects and related those repertoires to cytomegalovirus serostatus. On average, approximately 250,000 unique TCR beta nucleotide sequences were sequenced per donor among 398 genotyped donors of the cohort, with roughly a sixth of those sequences being non-productive. In a later analysis, previously published TCR beta repertoires from 666 donors were re-analyzed and high-resolution HLA genotyping was added so that TCR occurrence patterns could be studied. Donor age, sex, ethnicity and CMV serostatus were compiled together with the repertoire data. Approximately 300 gigabases of sequencing data and around 90 million unique TCR sequences made up an early release that covered approximately 620 HLA-typed donors. A later genetic analysis took genome-wide SNP genotypes for about 55% of the 666 donors and used that subset as a discovery cohort. Results the study describes overall, beyond this receptor: In both the original and validation cohorts, the classifier was reported to diagnose cytomegalovirus status with high specificity and sensitivity. Broadly in line with IMGT annotations, most TCR beta V segments showed up in productive rearrangements about 87% or about 30% of the time in an earlier analysis of several hundred of the donors. In a later analysis, the rate of TCR association differed among HLA loci, with DRB1 alleles having the most associated TCRs and HLA-C alleles having the fewest. At a false discovery rate of 0.05, a later analysis linked roughly 17,000 TCR beta sequences to specific HLA alleles. The earlier analysis of some 540 of the donors excluded some 16 rarely observed V segments, including chromosome 9 orphons, because counts were too low. In a later analysis, HLA-associated TCR beta chains showed more clonal expansion and lower generation probabilities than non-associated chains that were equally common. Presence/absence analyses assumed roughly uniform sequencing depth across donors, an assumption that may not hold. In a later analysis, several top co-occurrence clusters were reported to appear linked to parvovirus B19, influenza, CMV and Epstein-Barr virus. Correlated functional status among segregating V segments might reflect linkage disequilibrium, but an unknown experimental factor could not be ruled out. HLA typing was unavailable for some donors at each locus, so association tests used only the typed subset. Because the 87-base-pair reads could not distinguish some IMGT-functional V segments, including TRBV6-2 and TRBV6-3, those segments were excluded. The only immune exposure information available for the cohort was CMV serostatus. A group of highly shared sequence variants was considered likely to be a technical artifact of the sequencing pipeline. Across donors, most TCR sequences were observed very rarely, whereas some public TCRs were present in many individuals. A few of the identified cytomegalovirus-associated TCR beta chains were confirmed in vitro to be specific for cytomegalovirus antigens. When HLA alleles, especially DR and DQ, strongly co-occurred, TCR associations were difficult to assign to individual alleles. An association between a missense DCLRE1C variant and V-gene and J-gene trimming of TCR beta chains was found in a later genetic analysis and replicated in an independent cohort. The authors suggested that the approach could potentially be extended to other disease states and immunological phenotypes. The study listed 150 to 200 TCR beta chains as associated with cytomegalovirus. A later genetic analysis reported fewer N-insertions in productive TCRs among donors in an Asian-associated ancestry cluster than the roughly 720-donor mean. The cohort was sequenced for TCR beta chains only, and without alpha or paired-chain data the features that could be detected were limited. A further reported finding was that TCR beta sequences accurately predicted the HLA-A and HLA-B alleles for most subjects in the first cohort. According to a later analysis, most CMV-associated TCR beta chains appeared to be HLA-restricted, and the HLA associations seemed to be driven largely by CMV exposure.

The cohort consisted of approximately 670 healthy bone marrow donors. At the time of sampling, all cohort members were nominally healthy, though unrecorded immune exposures were likely present. Of the approximately 700 cohort members, approximately 300 had positive CMV serostatus and 350 to 400 had negative CMV serostatus, and CMV serostatus was not recorded for the donor. A peripheral blood sample was collected from each donor, and TCR beta sequencing was performed on peripheral blood mononuclear cells. The Qiagen DNeasy Blood Extraction Kit was used to extract genomic DNA from the blood cell samples. Germline trimming amounts to 4 bases on V and 5 bases on J, with 1 as the count of junction bases outside the gene matches. The germline V gene gives CDR1 as ENHRY and CDR2 as SYGVKD. Taken from cysteine to phenylalanine, the CDR3 has 12 residues. The DNA shown is the 36-base CDR3, in frame from base 1.

As regards this clone: Its binding antigen is unknown. No much larger clone is present one base from it, and per-base qualities are unavailable.

The library was prepared using the immunoSEQ multiplex PCR assay. The multiplex PCR relied on a mix of 60 forward primers for TCR Vbeta segments and 13 reverse primers for TCR Jbeta segments. The CDR3 region of rearranged TCR beta genes was amplified from genomic DNA with a multiplex PCR assay. Amplified TCR beta libraries were sequenced as 87-base-pair reads on the Illumina HiSeq System. In the authors' own workflow: A later analysis tallied around 87 million unique TCR beta chains across the approximately 670 repertoires, and some 10 million of those chains were shared by two or more donors. Raw reads were error-corrected and collapsed into unique sequences by a nearest-neighbor algorithm in which closely related sequences were merged to remove PCR and sequencing errors. V, D and J gene segments were assigned by aligning CDR3 sequences to IMGT reference sequences. For a sequence to be retained, at least a six-nucleotide match to both a V gene segment and a J gene segment was required. A rearrangement counted as productive if the CDR3 had no stop codons and remained in frame with V and J, and every other rearrangement counted as non-productive. CDR3 was defined according to IMGT convention as the region running from the second conserved V-encoded cysteine to the conserved J-encoded phenylalanine. The earlier analysis of approximately 500 of the donors excluded sequences that lacked an unambiguous match to a single V gene segment. In an earlier analysis of a few hundred of the donors, V segments were called functional above 56.7% productive rearrangements and were called segregating when the between-donor standard deviation exceeded 5%. A statistical classification framework was developed to diagnose cytomegalovirus status using the catalog of TCR beta chain sequences. In a later analysis, TCR nucleotide sequences were compared against IMGT/GENE-DB human TR gene sequences so that V and J genes could be assigned. The TCRdist pipeline was used in a later analysis to assign CDR3 sequences and most-parsimonious VDJ recombination scenarios. In a later analysis, each TCR beta chain was defined by its CDR3 amino acid sequence together with its V-gene family, and reads lacking a unique V-gene family were excluded. To address suspected cross-contamination and a sequencing artifact, a later analysis removed around 590 highly shared, low-generation-probability nucleotide sequences. In a later analysis, a clonal expansion index for each public chain was calculated from normalized within-repertoire ranks of inferred template counts. In a later analysis, generation probabilities were computed using a VDJ recombination model fitted to out-of-frame rearrangements, and the results were checked against IGoR. Hypergeometric tests were used in a later analysis to score TCR-TCR, TCR-HLA and TCR-CMV co-occurrence, with a repertoire-size bias correction applied to the TCR pairs. To estimate false discovery rates, a later analysis permuted the HLA or CMV assignments 20 times. In a later analysis, co-occurring TCRs were grouped using DBSCAN, with TCRdist sequence similarity added in when clustering inside HLA-allele-positive subsets. For co-occurrence clustering, repertoires with fewer than 30,000 or more than 120,000 public chains were excluded, along with several repertoires with anomalous nucleotide sharing. TCRdb provides this immuneACCESS table in a form limited to in-frame rearrangements. Some clones are lacking; in checked studies, under half of them reflect an unresolved V gene, and why the rest are absent is not known. V, J and clone size derive from that table, while D and trimming were established from the DNA sequence. A total of 250,000 or so clones appear in this sample, 70% to 90% of them only once. The leading ten clones occupy about 1.2% of the sample.

This TCR came from a human donor in good health. The sample taken for sequencing was PBMCs. Here the chain combines TRBV10-3 and TRBJ2-7; 8 of the junction bases match TRBD1. The sequenced DNA: TGTGCCATCAGTGGGACAGGGCACGAGCAGTACTTC. Its protein is CAISGTGHEQYF.